These T cell receptor beta chains were read from a single sample in a study of Ad26.COV2.S vaccination and SARS-CoV-2 variants. Profiling relied on immunoSEQ multiplex PCR, and the TCRdb table lists in-frame clones only, not all of them. The sample shows some 400,000 clones, approximately 90% of them seen only once. Sequences were derived from peripheral blood, sampled in a trial of Ad26.COV2.S vaccine versus placebo. The receptors originated from a person between 18 and 59 years old who received the Ad26.COV2.S COVID-19 vaccine or a placebo. The CDR3 runs from the conserved cysteine through the conserved F or W. A D gene is named only where the DNA matches it firmly. Size is omitted from some rows. Given values are once, few, many or a class for expanded clones.

j_gene: TRBJ1-1; v_gene: TRBV7-9; d_gene: -; abundance: -; CDR3nt: TGTGCCAGCAGCCCGAACGTAGGGTTTTTTCAAATGAACACTGAAGCTTTCTTT; CDR3aa: CASSPNVGFFQMNTEAFF
j_gene: TRBJ1-2; v_gene: TRBV28; d_gene: TRBD1; abundance: -; CDR3nt: TGTGCCAGCAGTTTCCAGGGGGCCGGTGGCTATGGCTACACCTTC; CDR3aa: CASSFQGAGGYGYTF
j_gene: TRBJ2-3; v_gene: TRBV25-1; d_gene: TRBD2; abundance: -; CDR3nt: TGTGCCAGCAGTGAATACAGCGGGAGGGCCGTAGATACGCAGTATTTT; CDR3aa: CASSEYSGRAVDTQYF
j_gene: TRBJ1-2; v_gene: TRBV21-1; d_gene: -; abundance: -; CDR3nt: TGTGCCAGCAGCAAAGGTAAGGTCTATGGCTACACCTTC; CDR3aa: CASSKGKVYGYTF
j_gene: TRBJ1-2; v_gene: TRBV6-5; d_gene: TRBD1; abundance: -; CDR3nt: TGTGCCAGCACAGTTATAGGGACAGCCATCTATGGCTACACCTTC; CDR3aa: CASTVIGTAIYGYTF
j_gene: TRBJ2-2; v_gene: TRBV5-1; d_gene: -; abundance: -; CDR3nt: TGCGCCAGCAGCTTGGGACAGACAAACACCGGGGAGCTGTTTTTT; CDR3aa: CASSLGQTNTGELFF
j_gene: TRBJ1-5; v_gene: TRBV4-2; d_gene: -; abundance: -; CDR3nt: TGTGCCAGCAGCCAAGATCTTAGAGGACAGCGACAGCCCCAGCATTTT; CDR3aa: CASSQDLRGQRQPQHF
j_gene: TRBJ2-7; v_gene: TRBV11-2; d_gene: TRBD1; abundance: -; CDR3nt: TGTGCCAGCAGCCCTTTCCCCACAGGGGTCACCCCCTACGAGCAGTACTTC; CDR3aa: CASSPFPTGVTPYEQYF
j_gene: TRBJ2-6; v_gene: TRBV5-1; d_gene: -; abundance: -; CDR3nt: TGCGCCAGCTCGATGGAGGGGGCCAACGTCCTGACTTTC; CDR3aa: CASSMEGANVLTF
j_gene: TRBJ2-3; v_gene: TRBV27; d_gene: -; abundance: once; CDR3nt: TGTGCCAGCCACTTAACAGGAGGGTTTGGGGCCACAGATACGCAGTATTTT; CDR3aa: CASHLTGGFGATDTQYF
j_gene: TRBJ2-1; v_gene: TRBV18; d_gene: -; abundance: once; CDR3nt: TGTGCCAGCTCACGCCGTACCTTCAGCGAAGCTCGCAATGAGCAGTTCTTC; CDR3aa: CASSRRTFSEARNEQFF
j_gene: TRBJ1-5; v_gene: TRBV15; d_gene: -; abundance: once; CDR3nt: TGTGCCACCAGCAGAGAACGATTTGGGCCCGGTCAGCCCCAGCATTTT; CDR3aa: CATSRERFGPGQPQHF
j_gene: TRBJ2-5; v_gene: TRBV7-8; d_gene: TRBD1; abundance: -; CDR3nt: TGTGCCAGCAGCTTAGGGACAGGGTCGGGGACCCAGTACTTC; CDR3aa: CASSLGTGSGTQYF
j_gene: TRBJ1-1; v_gene: TRBV4-2; d_gene: TRBD1; abundance: -; CDR3nt: TGTGCCAGCAGCCGAAACCGGGGGACAGGGGTTCCCGGCACTGAAGCTTTCTTT; CDR3aa: CASSRNRGTGVPGTEAFF
j_gene: TRBJ2-3; v_gene: TRBV28; d_gene: -; abundance: -; CDR3nt: TGTGCCAGCAGTGGGCGGAAGGACCGAATAAGCACAGATACGCAGTATTTT; CDR3aa: CASSGRKDRISTDTQYF
j_gene: TRBJ2-5; v_gene: TRBV27; d_gene: TRBD1; abundance: -; CDR3nt: TGTGCCAGCAGTTCCAACCTCAACAGGGGGCGAGGGGGTTACAAGGAGACCCAGTACTTC; CDR3aa: CASSSNLNRGRGGYKETQYF
j_gene: TRBJ2-3; v_gene: TRBV30; d_gene: TRBD2; abundance: -; CDR3nt: TGTGCCTGGAGCCGGGGACTAGCGGGACCAGATACGCAGTATTTT; CDR3aa: CAWSRGLAGPDTQYF
j_gene: TRBJ1-2; v_gene: TRBV24-1; d_gene: -; abundance: -; CDR3nt: TGTGCCACCAGTGATCCCCGGGGAGGGGACGACTATGGCTACACCTTC; CDR3aa: CATSDPRGGDDYGYTF
j_gene: TRBJ1-5; v_gene: TRBV28; d_gene: TRBD1; abundance: -; CDR3nt: TGTGCCAGCAGACCAACAGGGGAACGGAGACAGCCCCAGCATTTT; CDR3aa: CASRPTGERRQPQHF
j_gene: TRBJ1-2; v_gene: TRBV28; d_gene: -; abundance: -; CDR3nt: TGTGCCAGCAGTCTGGACACCAATGGCTACACCTTC; CDR3aa: CASSLDTNGYTF
j_gene: TRBJ1-2; v_gene: TRBV5-4; d_gene: TRBD1; abundance: few; CDR3nt: TGTGCCAGCAGCTTGGCTGGACAGGGTATCGCCTATGGCTACACCTTC; CDR3aa: CASSLAGQGIAYGYTF
j_gene: TRBJ1-2; v_gene: TRBV10-2; d_gene: -; abundance: -; CDR3nt: TGCGCCAGCAACCGGGGTACCGGGGTATTTGATGGCTACACCTTC; CDR3aa: CASNRGTGVFDGYTF
j_gene: TRBJ2-5; v_gene: TRBV5-4; d_gene: -; abundance: -; CDR3nt: TGTGCCAGCAGCTTGTTCTCAGGGATGCGGGAGACCCAGTACTTC; CDR3aa: CASSLFSGMRETQYF
j_gene: TRBJ2-1; v_gene: TRBV9; d_gene: TRBD2; abundance: -; CDR3nt: TGTGCCAGCAGCGTCAGCGGGATCTTAAATGAGCAGTTCTTC; CDR3aa: CASSVSGILNEQFF